The 32 T cell receptor beta chains reported below all come from one sample, sequenced in a study of Ad26.COV2.S vaccination and SARS-CoV-2 variants. Regarding treatment: around 19 received Ad26.COV2.S at low or high dose, single or two shots; 5 received placebo; per-sample allocation not given. Collection of samples fell on day 63 after the first vaccine or placebo injection. Here immunoSEQ multiplex PCR was the method, and the copy in TCRdb shows in-frame clones only, minus some. In the table there are about 440,000 clones, less than 95% of which are singletons. The sample here was peripheral blood, taken in a trial of Ad26.COV2.S vaccine versus placebo. All receptors derive from a person between 18 and 60 years old who received the Ad26.COV2.S COVID-19 vaccine or a placebo.

The chain carries TRBV5-4 and TRBJ2-7, with D possibly matching TRBD2 (5 bases). V lost 3 bases, J lost 5 bases, and 27 bases lay in between. The germline gives CDR1 SGHNT, CDR2 YYREEE (reference sequence). This CDR3 is 18 amino acids long. CDR3 sequence reads: CASSYPPGSLVVGHEQYF. CDR3 DNA: TGTGCCAGCAGCTACCCCCCCGGGTCACTAGTAGTGGGCCACGAGCAGTACTTC.

The chain's CDR3 is CASSEAWGGGMNTEAFF. For the CDR3, the DNA is TGTGCCAGCAGTGAAGCGTGGGGTGGGGGTATGAACACTGAAGCTTTCTTT. The rearrangement joins TRBV6-1 to TRBJ1-1; possible D gene TRBD1, 5 bases. This CDR3 is built from 17 residues. Germline V gene data show CDR1 as MNHNS and CDR2 as SASEGT. Trimming pared 0 bases from V and 0 bases from J, leaving 14 bases between.

V is TRBV15 and J is TRBJ1-5; possibly TRBD1 for D (6 bases). This CDR3 is 16 amino acids long. CDR1 LNHNV and CDR2 YYDKDF come from the germline V gene (reference sequence). Trimming left V 4 bases short and J 3 bases short, with 16 bases between. CDR3: CATSTGQPTVNQPQHF. In DNA form, the CDR3 reads TGTGCCACCAGCACTGGACAGCCTACCGTCAATCAGCCCCAGCATTTT.

This chain links TRBV7-9 with TRBJ2-1; 10 bases are a match to TRBD2. The CDR3 runs 16 residues. Germline V gene data show CDR1 as SEHNR and CDR2 as FQNEAQ (reference sequence). J gave up 8 bases and V 2 bases, and 9 bases lay outside the gene matches. CDR3 nucleotide sequence: TGTGCCAGCAGCTTATCTGGGTCTAGCGGGAGTCATGAGCAGTTCTTC. Translation: CASSLSGSSGSHEQFF.

The chain uses TRBV5-6 and TRBJ2-7, with 8 bases lining up with TRBD2. V trimming: 4 bases; J trimming: 0 bases; junction bases outside the gene matches: 3. The CDR3 is made up of 14 amino acids. CDR1 is SGHDT, CDR2 YYEEEE, per germline. The CDR3 reads CASSRSGSSYEQYF. CDR3 bases: TGTGCCAGCAGCCGGAGCGGGAGCTCCTACGAGCAGTACTTC.

The chain combines TRBV25-1 with TRBJ2-7; D may be TRBD1 (5 bases). This CDR3 contains 14 residues. V was clipped by 4 bases and J by 6 bases, with 16 bases between them. Per the germline V gene, CDR1 is MGHDK and CDR2 is SYGVNS. As DNA, the CDR3 is TGTGCCAGCAGTGGACCAATTAGGGGTGGCGAGCAGTACTTC. It specifies CASSGPIRGGEQYF.

The chain employs TRBV4-2 and TRBJ1-2, with 10 bases matching TRBD1. CDR3 length: 15 residues. V trimming: 1 base; J trimming: 5 bases; junction bases outside the gene matches: 4. Germline CDR1 and CDR2: LGHNA and YNFKEQ. The CDR3 reads CASSQGPGQGYGYTF. The CDR3 DNA reads as TGTGCCAGCAGCCAAGGTCCGGGACAGGGGTATGGCTACACCTTC.

The J gene is TRBJ2-3, the V gene TRBV2; 7 positions agree with TRBD2. This CDR3 region has 13 residues. Trimming at V came to 9 bases and at J to 0 bases, leaving 3 bases not matched to a gene. Germline assignment: CDR1 SNHLY and CDR2 FYNNEI. CDR3 coding DNA: TGTGCCAGAGGGAGGGCTAGCACAGATACGCAGTATTTT. The encoded protein is CARGRASTDTQYF.

This chain uses TRBV6-2 or TRBV6-3 with TRBJ2-7; D perhaps matches TRBD2 (7 bases). The CDR3 has 15 residues. The germline V gene has CDR1 MNHEY and CDR2 SVGEGT. Trimming cost V 8 bases and J 0 bases, with 17 bases left between them. CDR3 in DNA: TGTGCCAGCGGCCCGGGGGGCAGCAGCTCCTACGAGCAGTACTTC. This codes for CASGPGGSSSYEQYF.

The rearrangement uses TRBV11-2 and TRBJ2-3; TRBD2 matches 12 bases. Looked up from germline, CDR1 is SGHAT and CDR2 is FQNNGV. This CDR3 contains 16 residues. V lost 2 bases and J lost 5; bases outside the gene matches: 5. The chain's CDR3 is CASSLPGLAGKDTQYF. In DNA form, the CDR3 reads TGTGCCAGCAGCTTACCTGGACTAGCGGGAAAAGATACGCAGTATTTT.

For the CDR3, the DNA is TGTGCCAGCAGCTTAAGGGTGGGACTAGCGGGAGGTGGGATCAGTGAGCAGTTCTTC. Translating it yields CASSLRVGLAGGGISEQFF. The V call is TRBV7-8, the J call TRBJ2-1; 15 bases agree with TRBD2. Germline V CDR1 and CDR2: SGHVS, FQNEAQ. V was clipped by 2 bases and J by 9 bases; unmatched bases: 14. This CDR3 contains 19 residues.

The chain uses TRBV2 and TRBJ2-2, with D possibly matching TRBD2 (6 bases). Trimming cost V 4 bases and J 4 bases, with 10 bases left between them. The CDR3 totals 14 residues. Germline CDR1 is SNHLY and CDR2 is FYNNEI. CDR3 residues: CASSGLDPTGELFF. The CDR3 DNA sequence: TGTGCCAGCAGTGGACTAGACCCCACCGGGGAGCTGTTTTTT. The full variable domain, with the rest looked up from reference TRBV2 and TRBJ2-2, is EPEVTQTPSHQVTQMGQEVILRCVPISNHLYFYWYRQILGQKVEFLVSFYNNEISEKSEIFDDQFSVERPDGSNFTLKIRSTKLEDSAMYFCASSGLDPTGELFFGEGSRLTVL.

The V gene is TRBV7-2, the J gene TRBJ1-1, with TRBD1 matching over 9 bases. CDR3 length: 16 amino acids. J gave up 1 base and V 5 bases, and 8 bases lay outside the gene matches. The V gene's germline CDR1 is SGHTA and CDR2 FQGNSA. CDR3 bases: TGTGCCAGCAGCAGAAGGACAGGGGACGGGAACACTGAAGCTTTCTTT. As protein: CASSRRTGDGNTEAFF.

This chain joins TRBV7-9 and TRBJ2-7, with 10 bases that match TRBD1. V lost 5 bases to trimming and J lost 2 bases; unmatched junction nucleotides: 9. The germline V gene encodes CDR1 SEHNR and CDR2 FQNEAQ (reference sequence). The CDR3 runs to 16 residues. CDR3 loop: CASSKRDRGFPYEQYF. The CDR3 DNA sequence: TGTGCCAGCAGCAAAAGGGACAGGGGATTCCCCTACGAGCAGTACTTC.

The J gene is TRBJ2-3, the V gene TRBV28; 7 bases map to TRBD2. CDR3 size: 15 residues. V shed 7 bases, J shed 3 bases, and the junction held 10 bases outside the gene matches. Germline V CDR1 and CDR2: MDHEN, SYDVKM. The CDR3 loop is CASTRAGEMTDTQYF. CDR3 in DNA: TGTGCCAGCACCCGTGCGGGAGAGATGACAGATACGCAGTATTTT.

The chain joins TRBV21-1 to TRBJ2-7; the D call of TRBD1 is as the table states it, not checked on the DNA. TRBV21-1 is shown as a pseudogene. This CDR3 spans 16 amino acids. The CDR3 DNA sequence: TGTGCCAGCAGCAAAGTAGGTGACAGGGAATCCTACGAGCAGTACTTC. It is translated as CASSKVGDRESYEQYF.

The chain recombines TRBV5-1 with TRBJ2-5; possible D gene TRBD2, 6 bases. The CDR3 length is 14 residues. The germline V and J ends were trimmed by 1 base and 4 bases, with 11 bases remaining between them. CDR1 is SGHRS and CDR2 is YFSETQ in the germline V gene. CDR3 in amino acids: CASSLYGSGETQYF. Written as DNA, the CDR3 is TGCGCCAGCAGCTTGTACGGGAGCGGAGAGACCCAGTACTTC.

The CDR3 loop is CASSDSDTQYF. The CDR3 DNA sequence: TGTGCCAGCAGTGACTCAGATACGCAGTATTTT. The chain recombines TRBV2 with TRBJ2-3, with D uncertain. Germline V gene sequence: CDR1 SNHLY, CDR2 FYNNEI. The CDR3 sequence is 11 residues long. V gave up 3 bases and J gave up 4 bases, with 2 bases separating them.

The chain links TRBV11-2 to TRBJ2-2; D remains unclear. Trimming left V 3 bases short and J 2 bases short, with 10 bases between. The V gene's germline CDR1 is SGHAT and CDR2 FQNNGV. The CDR3 length is 15 residues. CDR3 loop: CASSFGRLNTGELFF. The CDR3 bases are TGTGCCAGCAGCTTTGGTCGACTTAACACCGGGGAGCTGTTTTTT.

The J gene is TRBJ2-3, the V gene TRBV5-4; 7 bases map to TRBD2. Losses at the gene ends were 2 bases for V and 7 bases for J; bases not matched to a gene: 4. This CDR3 is 13 amino acids long. Per germline, CDR1 SGHNT and CDR2 YYREEE (reference sequence). CDR3 in DNA: TGTGCCAGCAGCTTCGGGACTATCAATACGCAGTATTTT. It is translated as CASSFGTINTQYF.

V is TRBV28 and J is TRBJ2-2, with 8 positions matching TRBD1. Losses at the gene ends were 2 bases for V and 6 bases for J; bases not matched to a gene: 8. Germline lookup yields CDR1 MDHEN and CDR2 SYDVKM. The CDR3 is made up of 16 amino acids. CDR3 amino acids: CASSLVRTGSAGELFF. The DNA of the CDR3 is TGTGCCAGCAGTTTAGTAAGGACAGGGAGTGCCGGGGAGCTGTTTTTT.

This chain connects TRBV27 to TRBJ1-5, with a weak D call TRBD1 (6 bases). V shed 6 bases and J shed 6 bases, with 12 bases lying between them. This CDR3 is 13 amino acids long. Germline CDR1 and CDR2: MNHEY and SMNVEV (reference sequence). This CDR3 is CASRPTGFQPQHF. CDR3 nucleotide sequence: TGTGCCAGCAGGCCAACAGGGTTTCAGCCCCAGCATTTT.

This chain joins TRBV2 and TRBJ1-4; D is unclear. Germline values: CDR1 SNHLY, CDR2 FYNNEI. The CDR3 spans 14 residues. Trimming pared 3 bases from V and 2 bases from J, leaving 7 bases between. CDR3 sequence (DNA): TGTGCCAGCAGTGAGACTACGACTAATGAAAAACTGTTTTTT. This gives the protein CASSETTTNEKLFF.

Remarks on this clone: This CDR3 is also generated by other DNA sequences in the sample. The genes are TRBV5-1 and TRBJ2-7; the D is unclear. Deletions cut 0 bases from V and 3 bases from J, with 7 bases between. Germline lookup yields CDR1 SGHRS and CDR2 YFSETQ. This CDR3 contains 13 residues. Written as DNA, the CDR3 is TGCGCCAGCAGCTTGGCAACGGGCTACGAGCAGTACTTC. Its translation is CASSLATGYEQYF. Complete variable domain (other parts from reference TRBV5-1 and TRBJ2-7): KAGVTQTPRYLIKTRGQQVTLSCSPISGHRSVSWYQQTPGQGLQFLFEYFSETQRNKGNFPGRFSGRQFSNSRSEMNVSTLELGDSALYLCASSLATGYEQYFGPGTRLTVT.

The chain employs TRBV6-2 or TRBV6-3 and TRBJ2-7; a possible D gene is TRBD2 (6 bases). Per germline, CDR1 MNHEY and CDR2 SVGEGT. Trimming removed 4 bases at V and 4 bases at J, with 14 bases between. The CDR3 consists of 14 residues. CDR3 nucleotides: TGTGCCAGCAGTTCCCGGGAGTACAATTACGAGCAGTACTTC. It specifies CASSSREYNYEQYF.

V gene TRBV7-2 combines with J gene TRBJ2-1, with 7 bases lining up with TRBD1. CDR3 length: 15 amino acids. Trimming took 4 bases from V and 0 from J; bases not matched to a gene: 3. Germline CDR1 is SGHTA and CDR2 is FQGNSA. The CDR3 region is CASSSRQGSYNEQFF. CDR3 DNA sequence: TGTGCCAGCAGCTCCCGACAGGGCTCCTACAATGAGCAGTTCTTC.

Here the CDR3 reads CASSSPPSGPSYEQYF. The CDR3 DNA reads as TGTGCCAGCAGCTCACCCCCATCGGGACCCTCCTACGAGCAGTACTTC. V gene TRBV25-1 combines with J gene TRBJ2-7; D possibly uses TRBD1 or TRBD2 (5 bases each). V dropped 6 bases and J dropped 0 bases, with 18 bases sitting between them. This CDR3 spans 16 amino acids. Germline CDR1 MGHDK, CDR2 SYGVNS.

This chain links TRBV19 with TRBJ2-7; D is perhaps TRBD1 (6 bases). CDR1 is LNHDA, CDR2 SQIVND, per germline (reference sequence). The V end was cut by 6 bases, the J end by 3 bases, with 18 bases between. This CDR3 comprises 15 residues. CDR3 protein: CASSPGGGNYYEQYF. The CDR3 DNA reads as TGTGCCAGTAGCCCTGGTGGGGGCAACTACTACGAGCAGTACTTC.

V gene TRBV5-1 combines with J gene TRBJ2-1, with 10 nucleotides matching TRBD2. The CDR3 runs 13 residues. Germline values: CDR1 SGHRS, CDR2 YFSETQ. V shed 4 bases and J 8 bases; nucleotides not matched to a gene: 3. The CDR3 DNA sequence: TGCGCCAGCAGCATAGCGGGAGGTCATGAGCAGTTCTTC. It yields the protein CASSIAGGHEQFF. The whole variable domain, remainder taken from reference TRBV5-1 and TRBJ2-1, is KAGVTQTPRYLIKTRGQQVTLSCSPISGHRSVSWYQQTPGQGLQFLFEYFSETQRNKGNFPGRFSGRQFSNSRSEMNVSTLELGDSALYLCASSIAGGHEQFFGPGTRLTVL.

The CDR3 DNA is TGTGCCAGCAGTTTAAATTCCGGGGTCACTCAGGGCACAGATACGCAGTATTTT. Amino acids: CASSLNSGVTQGTDTQYF. The chain has TRBV27 and TRBJ2-3; a possible D gene is TRBD2 (5 bases). This CDR3 is built from 18 residues. Per the germline V gene, CDR1 is MNHEY and CDR2 is SMNVEV (reference sequence). V was shortened by 2 bases and J by 1 base, with 19 bases between the two germline ends.

This chain uses TRBV6-5 with TRBJ1-6; the match to TRBD1 covers 8 bases. The CDR3 runs 14 residues. Germline V lookup: CDR1 MNHEY, CDR2 SVGAGI. Unmatched junction bases numbered 7, after V lost 6 bases and J lost 9 bases. The CDR3 loop reads CASSRGQESSPLHF. CDR3 DNA sequence: TGTGCCAGCAGCCGGGGACAGGAGTCTTCACCCCTCCACTTT.

The chain employs TRBV6-2 or TRBV6-3 and TRBJ2-3; 9 nucleotides match TRBD2. This CDR3 contains 17 residues. After removal of 6 bases from V and 1 base from J, the junction contained 11 bases not matched to a gene. Germline loops: CDR1 MNHEY, CDR2 SVGEGT. In DNA, the CDR3 is TGTGCCAGCAGACCTCTAATTAGCGGGAGTGGCACAGATACGCAGTATTTT. It yields the protein CASRPLISGSGTDTQYF.